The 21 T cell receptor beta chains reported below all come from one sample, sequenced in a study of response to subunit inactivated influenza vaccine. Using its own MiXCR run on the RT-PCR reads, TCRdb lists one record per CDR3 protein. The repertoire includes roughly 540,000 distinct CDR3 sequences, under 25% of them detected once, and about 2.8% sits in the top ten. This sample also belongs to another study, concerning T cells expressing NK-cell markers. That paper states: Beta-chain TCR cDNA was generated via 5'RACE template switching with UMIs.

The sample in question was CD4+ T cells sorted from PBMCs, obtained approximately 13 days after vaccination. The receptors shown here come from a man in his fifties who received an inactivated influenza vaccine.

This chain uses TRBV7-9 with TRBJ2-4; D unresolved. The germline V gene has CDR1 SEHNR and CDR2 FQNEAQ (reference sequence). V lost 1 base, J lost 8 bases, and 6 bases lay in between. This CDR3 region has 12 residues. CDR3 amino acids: CASSLDGYIQYF. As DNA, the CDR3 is TGTGCCAGCAGCTTAGACGGGTACATTCAGTACTTC.

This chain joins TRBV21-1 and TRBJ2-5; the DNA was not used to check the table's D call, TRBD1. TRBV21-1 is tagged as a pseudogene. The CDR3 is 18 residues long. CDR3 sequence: CASSKTPGTVKFQQTQYF. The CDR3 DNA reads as TGTGCCAGCAGCAAAACCCCCGGGACGGTGAAATTCCAACAGACCCAGTACTTC.

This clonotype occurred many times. DNA for the CDR3: TGCAGTGCTTCCCCAGGGGGATACAATCAGCCCCAGCATTTT. Protein: CSASPGGYNQPQHF. This rearrangement joins TRBV20-1 to TRBJ1-5, with TRBD1 identical over 7 bases. Germline assignment: CDR1 DFQATT and CDR2 SNEGSKA (reference sequence). V shed 5 bases, J shed 3 bases, and the junction held 7 bases outside the gene matches. There are 14 residues in the CDR3.

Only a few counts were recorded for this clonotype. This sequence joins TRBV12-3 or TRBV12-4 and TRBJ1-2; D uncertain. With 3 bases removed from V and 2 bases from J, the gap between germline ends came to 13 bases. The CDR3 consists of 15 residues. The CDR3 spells CASSFSRVSNYGYTF. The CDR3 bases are TGTGCCAGCAGTTTCTCTAGGGTTTCCAACTATGGCTACACCTTC.

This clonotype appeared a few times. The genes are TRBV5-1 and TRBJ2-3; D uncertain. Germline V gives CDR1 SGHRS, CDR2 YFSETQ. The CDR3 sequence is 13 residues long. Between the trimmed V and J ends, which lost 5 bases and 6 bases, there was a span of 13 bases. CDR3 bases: TGCGCCAGCAGACCGACCTTGAGCGATACGCAGTATTTT. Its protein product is CASRPTLSDTQYF.

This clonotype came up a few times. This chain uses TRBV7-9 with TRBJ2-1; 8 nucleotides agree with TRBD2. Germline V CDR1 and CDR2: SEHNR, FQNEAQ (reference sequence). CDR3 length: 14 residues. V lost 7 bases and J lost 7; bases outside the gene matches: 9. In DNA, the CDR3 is TGTGCCAGCACCAAAGGAGGCGGGGGGAATGAGCAGTTCTTC. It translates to CASTKGGGGNEQFF. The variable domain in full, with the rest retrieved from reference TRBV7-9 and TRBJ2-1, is DTGVSQNPRHKITKRGQNVTFRCDPISEHNRLYWYRQTLGQGPEFLTYFQNEAQLEKSRLLSDRFSAERPKGSFSTLEIQRTEQGDSAMYLCASTKGGGGNEQFFGPGTRLTVL.

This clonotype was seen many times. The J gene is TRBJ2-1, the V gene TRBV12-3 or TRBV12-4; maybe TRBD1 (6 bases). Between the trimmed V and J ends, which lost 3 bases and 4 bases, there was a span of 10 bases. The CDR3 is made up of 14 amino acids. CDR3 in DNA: TGTGCCAGCAGTTTTGGAACAGGGTACAATGAGCAGTTCTTC. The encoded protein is CASSFGTGYNEQFF.

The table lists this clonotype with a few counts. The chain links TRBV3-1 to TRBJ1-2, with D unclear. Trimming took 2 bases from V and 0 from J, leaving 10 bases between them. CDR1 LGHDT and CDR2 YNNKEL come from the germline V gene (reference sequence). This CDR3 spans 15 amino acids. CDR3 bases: TGTGCCAGCAGCCAATCGGGTCCGTCTAACTATGGCTACACCTTC. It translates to CASSQSGPSNYGYTF.

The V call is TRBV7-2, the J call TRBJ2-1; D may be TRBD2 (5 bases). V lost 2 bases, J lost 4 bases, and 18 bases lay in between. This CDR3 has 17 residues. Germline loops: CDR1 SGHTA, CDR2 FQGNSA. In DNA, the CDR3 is TGTGCCAGCAGCTTATCTAGCCCGCCACCAATTTACAATGAGCAGTTCTTC. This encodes CASSLSSPPPIYNEQFF.

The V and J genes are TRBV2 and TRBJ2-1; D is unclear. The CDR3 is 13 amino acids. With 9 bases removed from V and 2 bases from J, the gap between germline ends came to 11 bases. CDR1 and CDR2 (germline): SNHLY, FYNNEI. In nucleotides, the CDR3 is TGTGCCAGAGCCCAAAATCCCTACAATGAGCAGTTCTTC. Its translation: CARAQNPYNEQFF.

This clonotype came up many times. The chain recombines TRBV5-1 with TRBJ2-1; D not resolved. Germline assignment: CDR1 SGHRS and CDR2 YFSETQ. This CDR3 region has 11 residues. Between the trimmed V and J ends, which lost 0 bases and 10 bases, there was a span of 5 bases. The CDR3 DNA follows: TGCGCCAGCAGCTTGGCCCTCGAGCAGTTCTTC. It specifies CASSLALEQFF. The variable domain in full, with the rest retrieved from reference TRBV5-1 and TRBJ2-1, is KAGVTQTPRYLIKTRGQQVTLSCSPISGHRSVSWYQQTPGQGLQFLFEYFSETQRNKGNFPGRFSGRQFSNSRSEMNVSTLELGDSALYLCASSLALEQFFGPGTRLTVL.

CDR3 protein: CASRAGGSRAGELFF. In nucleotides, the CDR3 is TGTGCCAGCAGGGCGGGGGGGTCGAGAGCCGGGGAGCTGTTTTTT. The chain recombines TRBV12-3 or TRBV12-4 with TRBJ2-2, with 9 bases that match TRBD2. The trim removed 6 bases at V and 6 bases at J, leaving 8 bases unmatched. The length of the CDR3 is 15 residues.

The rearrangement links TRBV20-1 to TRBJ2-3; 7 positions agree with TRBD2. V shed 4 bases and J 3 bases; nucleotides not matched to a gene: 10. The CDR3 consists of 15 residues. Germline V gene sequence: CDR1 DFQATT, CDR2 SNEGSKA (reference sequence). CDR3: CSAIQTSRYTDTQYF. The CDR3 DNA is TGCAGTGCTATCCAGACTAGCCGTTATACAGATACGCAGTATTTT.

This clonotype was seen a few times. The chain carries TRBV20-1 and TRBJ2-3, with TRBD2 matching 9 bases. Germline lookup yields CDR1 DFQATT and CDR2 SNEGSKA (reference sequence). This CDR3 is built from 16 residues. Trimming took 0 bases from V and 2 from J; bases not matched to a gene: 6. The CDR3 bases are TGCAGTGCTAGAGATCGACAGCGGGAGGCCACAGATACGCAGTATTTT. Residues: CSARDRQREATDTQYF.

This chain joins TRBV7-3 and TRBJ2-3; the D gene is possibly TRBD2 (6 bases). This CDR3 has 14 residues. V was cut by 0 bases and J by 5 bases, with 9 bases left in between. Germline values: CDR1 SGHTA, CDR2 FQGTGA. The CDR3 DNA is TGTGCCAGCAGCTTAACGGGGCGGGAAGATACGCAGTATTTT. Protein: CASSLTGREDTQYF.

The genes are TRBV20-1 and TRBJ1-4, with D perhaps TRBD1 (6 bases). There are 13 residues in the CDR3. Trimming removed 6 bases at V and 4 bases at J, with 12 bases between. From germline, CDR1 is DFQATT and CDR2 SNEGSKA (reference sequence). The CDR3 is CSARGADNEKLFF. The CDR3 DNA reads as TGCAGTGCCCGGGGGGCGGATAATGAAAAACTGTTTTTT.

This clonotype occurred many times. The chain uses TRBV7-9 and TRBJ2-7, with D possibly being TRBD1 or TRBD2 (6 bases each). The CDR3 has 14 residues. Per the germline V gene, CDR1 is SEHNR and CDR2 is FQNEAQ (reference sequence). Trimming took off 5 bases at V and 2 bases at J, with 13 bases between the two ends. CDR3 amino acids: CASSPEGGTYEQYF. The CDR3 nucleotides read TGTGCCAGCAGCCCCGAAGGGGGGACCTACGAGCAGTACTTC.

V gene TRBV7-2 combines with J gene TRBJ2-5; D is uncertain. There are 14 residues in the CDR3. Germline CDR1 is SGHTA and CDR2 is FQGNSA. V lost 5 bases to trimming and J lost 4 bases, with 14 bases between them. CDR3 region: CASSPDPGPETQYF. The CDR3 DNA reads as TGTGCCAGCAGCCCGGACCCAGGTCCAGAGACCCAGTACTTC.

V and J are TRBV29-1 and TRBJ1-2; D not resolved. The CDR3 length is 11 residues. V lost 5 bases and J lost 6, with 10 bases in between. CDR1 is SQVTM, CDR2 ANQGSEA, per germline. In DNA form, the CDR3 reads TGCAGCGTTTCGACCGGCGATGGCTACACCTTC. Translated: CSVSTGDGYTF.

The CDR3 DNA reads as TGTGCCAGCAGTTTGAGGGGTAGAGAGCAGTACTTC. Its translation: CASSLRGREQYF. The chain combines TRBV12-3 or TRBV12-4 with TRBJ2-7, with D perhaps matching TRBD1 or TRBD2 (5 bases each). V was trimmed by 3 bases and J by 7 bases, leaving 10 bases between them. This CDR3 is built from 12 residues.

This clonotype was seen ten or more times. CDR3 amino acids: CASSQRRADTQYF. CDR3 in DNA: TGTGCCAGCAGCCAAAGGAGGGCAGATACGCAGTATTTT. The chain links TRBV7-2 to TRBJ2-3, with a weak D call TRBD2 (6 bases). V was trimmed by 5 bases and J by 4 bases, leaving 10 bases between them. This CDR3 is 13 amino acids long. CDR1 is SGHTA, CDR2 FQGNSA, per germline.